The rows below give T cell receptor beta chains drawn from one sample of a study of PD-1 blockade in classical Hodgkin lymphoma. TCRdb keeps only in-frame clones here, not all; method: immunoSEQ multiplex PCR. This table holds about 44,000 clones, 60% to 70% found once. The sample here was peripheral blood mononuclear cells (PBMCs), taken before the fourth cycle of nivolumab. Receptor source: a human donor with classical Hodgkin lymphoma. CDR3s include the opening cysteine and the closing phenylalanine or tryptophan. Fields, in order: D gene, J gene, V gene, clone size, CDR3 DNA, CDR3 protein. The D gene is left open where the match is weak. Clone size is not always given. Where it is, it says once, few, many or a class for expanded clones.

D: TRBD2
J: TRBJ2-1
V: TRBV2
size: many
DNA: TGTGCCAGCAGTGATCCGGGACTAGCGGGAGGCGAGCAGTTCTTC
CDR3: CASSDPGLAGGEQFF

D: .
J: TRBJ1-2
V: TRBV6-5
size: few
DNA: TGTGCCAGCAGTGCTGGAGTGTCCTATGGCTACACCTTC
CDR3: CASSAGVSYGYTF

D: .
J: TRBJ1-5
V: TRBV18
size: few
DNA: TGTGCCAGCTCAGCAGGGGACGGTAGGAATCAGCCCCAGCATTTT
CDR3: CASSAGDGRNQPQHF

D: TRBD2
J: TRBJ2-3
V: TRBV7-2
size: .
DNA: TGTGCCAGCAGCTTAATCGGGGGGGCGGGAGATACGCAGTATTTT
CDR3: CASSLIGGAGDTQYF

D: TRBD2
J: TRBJ2-7
V: TRBV7-2
size: medium-sized
DNA: TGTGCCAGCAGCCTCGACGGACTAGCGGGAATGATCGAGCAGTACTTC
CDR3: CASSLDGLAGMIEQYF

D: TRBD1
J: TRBJ2-2
V: TRBV28
size: .
DNA: TGTGCCAGCAGTTTAAGGGGGCTTAACACCGGGGAGCTGTTTTTT
CDR3: CASSLRGLNTGELFF

D: .
J: TRBJ1-5
V: TRBV7-9
size: medium-sized
DNA: TGTGCCAGCAGCCGGGGGGACGGCAATCAGCCCCAGCATTTT
CDR3: CASSRGDGNQPQHF

D: .
J: TRBJ1-2
V: TRBV2
size: .
DNA: TGTGCCAGCAGCGCCACTCGAGCTAACTATGGCTACACCTTC
CDR3: CASSATRANYGYTF

D: .
J: TRBJ1-4
V: TRBV7-2
size: once
DNA: TGTGCCAGCAGCTTCGGCCCTATCGCTGAAAAACTGTTTTTT
CDR3: CASSFGPIAEKLFF

D: .
J: TRBJ1-3
V: TRBV28
size: .
DNA: TGTGCCAGCAGGAACAGGGTCTATGGAAACACCATATATTTT
CDR3: CASRNRVYGNTIYF

D: .
J: TRBJ1-1
V: TRBV19
size: once
DNA: TGTGCCAGTAGTATCGGACTGGGGACTGAAGCTTTCTTT
CDR3: CASSIGLGTEAFF

D: TRBD1
J: TRBJ1-5
V: TRBV19
size: .
DNA: TGTGCCAGTGGAATACAGGGGCTGGGGCCCCAGCATTTT
CDR3: CASGIQGLGPQHF

D: .
J: TRBJ2-3
V: TRBV5-1
size: medium-sized
DNA: TGCGCCAGCAGCTTGGTACTCACAGATACGCAGTATTTT
CDR3: CASSLVLTDTQYF

D: TRBD1
J: TRBJ1-1
V: TRBV2
size: .
DNA: TGTGCCAGCAGCCGGGACAGGGGGGACACTGAAGCTTTCTTT
CDR3: CASSRDRGDTEAFF

D: TRBD1
J: TRBJ1-2
V: TRBV28
size: .
DNA: TGTGCCAGCAGAGCCAGACAGGGGGCAAACTATGGCTACACCTTC
CDR3: CASRARQGANYGYTF